A single sample gave rise to the 2 T cell receptor beta chains below, sequenced in a study of blood T cell repertoires in COVID-19. Sequencing used immunoSEQ multiplex PCR; TCRdb keeps in-frame clones, though not all of them. The sample yields about 50,000 clones, 80% to 85% seen once. The sequencing sample was made of peripheral blood. These receptors all stem from an elderly woman with COVID-19, enrolled during active disease.

J is TRBJ2-7 and V is TRBV2, with D possibly TRBD1 on 5 matching bases. CDR3 length: 14 amino acids. The germline V gene encodes CDR1 SNHLY and CDR2 FYNNEI. V was trimmed by 6 bases and J by 0 bases, leaving 12 bases between them. CDR3: CASRPDTYSYEQYF. Written as DNA, the CDR3 is TGTGCCAGCAGACCGGACACGTACTCCTACGAGCAGTACTTC.

This clone was recorded once. The chain uses TRBV6-5 and TRBJ1-6; a weak D match, TRBD1 (5 bases). V was trimmed by 4 bases and J by 8 bases, leaving 15 bases between them. The CDR3 is 15 residues long. Germline CDR1 reads MNHEY; CDR2 reads SVGAGI. The CDR3: CASSSHRIQDSPLHF. DNA for the CDR3: TGTGCCAGCAGTTCCCACAGGATCCAAGATTCACCCCTCCACTTT.